This T cell receptor beta chain is from a study of CD8+ T cells in alopecia areata. Regarding the study as a whole: More clonal than normal scalp was lesional scalp, particularly alopecia totalis/universalis.

This clone was seen a few times. What it recognizes is unknown. Reverse transcribed after extraction, RNA yielded cDNA as the sequencing template. The protocol was immunoSEQ multiplex PCR, while the TCRdb copy is restricted to in-frame clones and leaves out a portion. There are about 120,000 clones in the sample; less than 50% occur only once, and 10% lies in the top ten. The CDR3 consists of 14 residues. Trimming cost V 4 bases and J 1 base; bases outside gene matches: 0. Per the germline V gene, CDR1 is SGHDN and CDR2 is FVKESK. V is TRBV14 and J is TRBJ2-3; 9 positions agree with TRBD2. The sequence was collected from a human donor with alopecia areata. Sequencing was performed on NKG2D-low CD8+ T cells sorted from blood. CDR3 DNA: TGTGCCAGCAGCCTAGCGGGAGGCACAGATACGCAGTATTTT. Its protein product is CASSLAGGTDTQYF.